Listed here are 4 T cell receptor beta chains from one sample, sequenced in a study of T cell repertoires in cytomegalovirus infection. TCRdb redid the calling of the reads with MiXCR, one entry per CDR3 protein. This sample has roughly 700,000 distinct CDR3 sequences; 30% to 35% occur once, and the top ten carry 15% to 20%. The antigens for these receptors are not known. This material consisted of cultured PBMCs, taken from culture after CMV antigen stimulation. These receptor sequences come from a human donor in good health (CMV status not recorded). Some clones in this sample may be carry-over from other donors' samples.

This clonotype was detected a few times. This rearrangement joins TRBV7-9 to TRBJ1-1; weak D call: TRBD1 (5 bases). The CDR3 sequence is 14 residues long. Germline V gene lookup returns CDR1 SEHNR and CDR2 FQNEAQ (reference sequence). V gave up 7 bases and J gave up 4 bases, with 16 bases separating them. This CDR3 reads CASTGGGTGTEAFF. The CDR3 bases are TGTGCCAGCACCGGCGGGGGTACGGGCACTGAAGCTTTCTTT.

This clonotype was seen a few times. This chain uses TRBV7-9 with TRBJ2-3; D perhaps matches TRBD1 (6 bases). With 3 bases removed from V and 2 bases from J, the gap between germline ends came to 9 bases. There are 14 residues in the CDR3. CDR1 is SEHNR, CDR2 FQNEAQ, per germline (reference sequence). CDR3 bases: TGTGCCAGCAGCTTTAACAGGGACACAGATACGCAGTATTTT. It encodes CASSFNRDTDTQYF.

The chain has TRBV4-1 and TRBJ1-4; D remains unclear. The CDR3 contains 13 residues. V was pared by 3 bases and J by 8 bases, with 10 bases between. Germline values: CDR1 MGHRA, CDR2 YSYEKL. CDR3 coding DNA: TGCGCCAGCAGCCAGGTCATAGGGGAAAAACTGTTTTTT. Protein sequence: CASSQVIGEKLFF.

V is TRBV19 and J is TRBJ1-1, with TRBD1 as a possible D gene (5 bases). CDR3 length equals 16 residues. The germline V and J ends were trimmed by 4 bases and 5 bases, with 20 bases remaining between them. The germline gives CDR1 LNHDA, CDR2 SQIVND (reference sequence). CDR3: CASSNLGAGTKTEAFF. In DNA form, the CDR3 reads TGTGCCAGTAGTAACCTGGGAGCAGGGACGAAAACTGAAGCTTTCTTT.